This T cell receptor beta chain is from a study of T cells in narcolepsy. Whole-study results and caveats: Same-patient CSF and blood CD4+ T cell clonotypes included HCRT-specific and TRIB2-specific autoreactive ones.

The method was immunoSEQ multiplex PCR; TCRdb's version includes in-frame clones alone and lacks a portion of them. The data hold roughly 10,000 clones, with around 70% observed a single time. A note on this clone: The target antigen is unknown.

The CDR3 loop spans 21 amino acids. Input material: CD45RA- memory CD8+ T cells from PBMCs. The origin of this receptor is a human donor with narcolepsy. This chain joins TRBV21-1 and TRBJ2-2; whether TRBD2, the table's D call, matches the DNA was not checked. TRBV21-1 is described as a pseudogene. In nucleotides, the CDR3 is TGTGCCAGCAGCAAGGGGCCTAGCGGGAGGGCGATTTGGGTAGGCACCGGGGAGCTGTTTTTT. Encoded protein: CASSKGPSGRAIWVGTGELFF.